This T cell receptor beta chain comes out of a study of response to subunit inactivated influenza vaccine. Broader study findings: T cells newly recruited by each seasonal influenza vaccination are few, the authors suggested.

This clonotype was counted at least ten times. Its antigen remains unidentified. The CDR3 has 13 amino acids. Germline lookup yields CDR1 SGDLS and CDR2 YYNGEE. Trimming shortened V by 7 bases and J by 0 bases, and 9 bases separated the two germline ends. Via MiXCR, TCRdb re-called the RT-PCR reads, giving one row per CDR3 protein. The sample holds 500,000 to 550,000 distinct CDR3 sequences, 7.5% to 8.5% seen once. V is TRBV9 and J is TRBJ2-3; TRBD1 is a possible D gene (6 bases). Material: PBMCs from blood, obtained roughly 24 months after vaccination. This clonotype originated in a man between 50 and 69 years old who received an inactivated influenza vaccine. The DNA of the CDR3 is TGTGCCAGCGGGGGCCAAAGCACAGATACGCAGTATTTT. This translates into CASGGQSTDTQYF.